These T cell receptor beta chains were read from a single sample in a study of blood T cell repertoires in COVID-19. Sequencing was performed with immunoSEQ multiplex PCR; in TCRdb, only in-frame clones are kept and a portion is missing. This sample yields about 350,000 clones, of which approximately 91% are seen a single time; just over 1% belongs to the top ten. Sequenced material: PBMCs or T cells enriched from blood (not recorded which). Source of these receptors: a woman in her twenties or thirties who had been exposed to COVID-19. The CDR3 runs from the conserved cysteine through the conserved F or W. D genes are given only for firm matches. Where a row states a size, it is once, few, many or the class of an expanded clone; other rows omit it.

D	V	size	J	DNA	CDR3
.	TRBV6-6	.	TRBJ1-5	TGTGCCAGCAGTTACCGGGACTCCCCCCTGAATCAGCCCCAGCATTTT	CASSYRDSPLNQPQHF
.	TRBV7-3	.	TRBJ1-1	TGTGCCAGCATGGACAGCCCTTTGACTGAAGCTTTCTTT	CASMDSPLTEAFF
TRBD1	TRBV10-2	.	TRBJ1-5	TGCGCCAGCAGTGAACAGACAGGGGATCAGCCCCAGCATTTT	CASSEQTGDQPQHF
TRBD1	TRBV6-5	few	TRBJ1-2	TGTGCCAGCAGTTTACAGGGGGCCTATGGCTACACCTTC	CASSLQGAYGYTF
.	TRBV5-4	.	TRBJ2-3	TGTGCCAGCAGCCTAGCGCCTAGCACAGATACGCAGTATTTT	CASSLAPSTDTQYF
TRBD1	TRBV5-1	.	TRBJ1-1	TGCGCCAGCAGCCCCGGGACAGGGAATGAAGCTTTCTTT	CASSPGTGNEAFF
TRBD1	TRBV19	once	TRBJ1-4	TGTGCCAGTAGTCCCCGGGACAGGGGGACGGCTAATGAAAAACTGTTTTTT	CASSPRDRGTANEKLFF
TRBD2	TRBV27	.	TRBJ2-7	TGTGCCAGCAGTTTTACGGGGGAGGGTAGTCACGAGCAGTACTTC	CASSFTGEGSHEQYF
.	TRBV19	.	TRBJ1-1	TGTGCCAGTAGTATAGATAGTTCAGGGTGGAACACTGAAGCTTTCTTT	CASSIDSSGWNTEAFF
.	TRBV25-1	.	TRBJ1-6	TGTGCCAGCAGGGGGCCGGGGGAAACAAATTCACCCCTCCACTTT	CASRGPGETNSPLHF
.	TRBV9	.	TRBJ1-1	TGTGCCAGCAGCGCACACCTCATGAACACTGAAGCTTTCTTT	CASSAHLMNTEAFF
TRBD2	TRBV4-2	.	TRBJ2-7	TGTGCCAGCAGCCAAGAGGATCCGGCGGGAGGCCGGGAGCAGTACTTC	CASSQEDPAGGREQYF
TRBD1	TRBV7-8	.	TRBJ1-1	TGTGCCAGCAGCTTAGCCCGACAGGGTTCGGAAACTGAAGCTTTCTTT	CASSLARQGSETEAFF
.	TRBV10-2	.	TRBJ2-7	TGCGCCAGCAGTGGGACTCACTCCTACGAGCAGTACTTC	CASSGTHSYEQYF
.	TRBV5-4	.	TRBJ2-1	TGTGCCACCCAGGGTGGGGCGGAGCAGTTCTTC	CATQGGAEQFF
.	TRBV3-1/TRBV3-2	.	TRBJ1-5	TGTGCCAGCAGCCAACAACAGGATCAGCCCCAGCATTTT	CASSQQQDQPQHF
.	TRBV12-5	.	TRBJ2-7	TGTGCTAGTGTGGCCCATCCGGACAGAATCTACGAGCAGTACTTC	CASVAHPDRIYEQYF
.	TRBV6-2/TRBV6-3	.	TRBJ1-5	TGTGCCAGCAGCCCCTATGTGCCGAATCAGCCCCAGCATTTT	CASSPYVPNQPQHF
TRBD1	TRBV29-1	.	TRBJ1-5	TGCAGCGTGGGACAGGGCGGGCATCAGCCCCAGCATTTT	CSVGQGGHQPQHF
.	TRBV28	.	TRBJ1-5	TGTGCCAGCAGTGCCAACAGTGGGTATAGCAATCAGCCCCAGCATTTT	CASSANSGYSNQPQHF
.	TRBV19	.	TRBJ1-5	TGTGCCTCCCACGAAGGGACAACTAGCAATCAGCCCCAGCATTTT	CASHEGTTSNQPQHF
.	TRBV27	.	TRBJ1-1	TGTGCCAGCAGTTGGGAACGACAGGCAGCTGAAGCTTTCTTT	CASSWERQAAEAFF
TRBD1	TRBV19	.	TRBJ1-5	TGTGCCAGTAGTATGAAGGCAGGGGGCTATCAGCCCCAGCATTTT	CASSMKAGGYQPQHF
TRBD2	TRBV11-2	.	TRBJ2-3	TGTGCCAGCAGCTTAGTCCTAGCGGATGGAAATACGCAGTATTTT	CASSLVLADGNTQYF
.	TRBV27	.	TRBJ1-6	TGTGCCAGCAGTTTCTCGGCAGGGAATTCACCCCTCCACTTT	CASSFSAGNSPLHF
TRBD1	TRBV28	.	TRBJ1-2	TGTGCCAGCAGTTTAACGGGGACAGGGTACGGCTACACCTTC	CASSLTGTGYGYTF